Below, one T cell receptor beta chain is given with its context. The antigen is unknown. The data belong to a study of T cells in Graves' hyperthyroidism and ophthalmopathy. CDR3 length: 12 amino acids. Unmatched junction bases numbered 8, after V lost 6 bases and J lost 13 bases. Study-level points and caveats: Using 13 V-J features, a model discriminated ophthalmopathy from stable hyperthyroidism.

The investigators amplified TCR beta CDR3 regions from RNA transcripts. Using the HTBI primer set, a first-round RT-PCR was run on the TCR CDR3. TCRdb reprocessed the multiplex PCR reads with MiXCR, giving one entry per CDR3 protein. Seen here are some 530,000 distinct CDR3 sequences, 22% observed once, and the top ten hold about half. The sequence derives from a woman in her 70s with Graves' ophthalmopathy. V is TRBV12-3 or TRBV12-4 and J is TRBJ2-7, with TRBD1 matching over 11 bases. Sequenced input: blood. As DNA, the CDR3 is TGTGCCAGCAGGAGGACAGGGGGCGCTTTCTACTTC. Its translation is CASRRTGGAFYF.